This passage covers 30 T cell receptor beta chains from one sample sequenced in a study of T cells in pancreatic ductal adenocarcinoma (dated by TCRdb to about 2017). The selected pancreatic ductal adenocarcinoma patients had received surgery without neoadjuvant therapy. Receptor amplification or capture employed the immunoSEQ multiplex PCR assay. TCRdb re-hosts the immuneACCESS table, in-frame sequences only. Its copies lack some clones; in the studies checked, an unresolved V gene accounts for under half of them, and the cause for the rest is not known. For this sample the table gives 97,000 or so clones, of which nearly 95% were detected only once. The ten biggest clones cover 2.5% to 3.5% of the sample. Sequencing input: PBMCs. Receptors were obtained from a human donor with pancreatic ductal adenocarcinoma.

The chain combines TRBV19 with TRBJ1-2, with D perhaps TRBD1 (5 bases). V was trimmed by 2 bases and J by 7 bases, leaving 14 bases between them. This CDR3 is built from 14 residues. CDR1 is LNHDA and CDR2 is SQIVND in the germline V gene (reference sequence). In nucleotides, the CDR3 is TGTGCCAGTAGTATAAAAGTCCAGGGAGGTGGCTACACCTTC. Translating gives CASSIKVQGGGYTF.

This sequence joins TRBV25-1 and TRBJ1-1; 9 positions agree with TRBD1. V lost 5 bases to trimming and J lost 1 base; unmatched junction nucleotides: 2. The V gene's germline CDR1 is MGHDK and CDR2 SYGVNS. The CDR3 loop spans 14 amino acids. The CDR3 sequence: CASSRGQGNTEAFF. The CDR3 DNA follows: TGTGCCAGCAGTCGGGGACAGGGGAACACTGAAGCTTTCTTT.

Here the CDR3 reads CASSLEGYEQFF. The CDR3 DNA sequence: TGTGCCAGCAGCTTGGAGGGGTATGAGCAGTTCTTC. The genes are TRBV7-9 and TRBJ2-1, with D possibly TRBD2 on 6 matching bases. CDR3 length equals 12 residues. Germline V gene data show CDR1 as SEHNR and CDR2 as FQNEAQ (reference sequence). Trimming removed 3 bases from V and 8 bases from J, with 8 bases in between. Full variable domain (missing parts from reference TRBV7-9 and TRBJ2-1): DTGVSQNPRHKITKRGQNVTFRCDPISEHNRLYWYRQTLGQGPEFLTYFQNEAQLEKSRLLSDRFSAERPKGSFSTLEIQRTEQGDSAMYLCASSLEGYEQFFGPGTRLTVL.

The V call is TRBV5-1, the J call TRBJ2-1; D is uncertain. V was cut by 0 bases and J by 9 bases, with 10 bases left in between. This CDR3 has 13 residues. Germline V CDR1 and CDR2: SGHRS, YFSETQ. This CDR3 reads CASSLVERGEQFF. The CDR3 region has the DNA TGCGCCAGCAGCTTGGTCGAGCGAGGTGAGCAGTTCTTC.

The chain has TRBV19 and TRBJ2-4, with 9 bases lining up with TRBD1. Trimming took 3 bases from V and 3 from J; bases not matched to a gene: 6. CDR3 length: 16 amino acids. Germline lookup yields CDR1 LNHDA and CDR2 SQIVND (reference sequence). CDR3 nucleotide sequence: TGTGCCAGTAGTATTCTACAGGGGGCAGGCAAAAACATTCAGTACTTC. Translation: CASSILQGAGKNIQYF.

The chain carries TRBV4-1 and TRBJ1-5; tentative D call: TRBD1 (6 bases). Trimming pared 2 bases from V and 4 bases from J, leaving 12 bases between. Germline V CDR1 and CDR2: MGHRA, YSYEKL. This CDR3 spans 15 amino acids. Here the CDR3 reads CASSQLRGGNQPQHF. Written as DNA, the CDR3 is TGCGCCAGCAGCCAACTCAGGGGAGGGAATCAGCCCCAGCATTTT.

A word on this clone: A read error may account for a junction end that differs from germline. V is TRBV7-9 and J is TRBJ1-2; a weak D match, TRBD1 (5 bases). Germline V gene sequence: CDR1 SEHNR, CDR2 FQNEAQ (reference sequence). This CDR3 spans 13 amino acids. CDR3: CASSIGPRPGGDF. The CDR3 DNA reads as TGTGCCAGCAGCATAGGACCCAGGCCTGGAGGGGACTTC.

This rearrangement joins TRBV5-6 to TRBJ1-5; 11 bases fit TRBD1. V shed 4 bases and J 6 bases; nucleotides not matched to a gene: 6. The CDR3 is 15 amino acids. Germline-derived CDR1 and CDR2 are SGHDT and YYEEEE. The CDR3 reads CASSHGQGAGQPQHF. The CDR3 DNA reads TGTGCCAGCAGCCACGGACAGGGGGCTGGTCAGCCCCAGCATTTT.

In this sample, this clone turned up once. The chain employs TRBV19 and TRBJ1-1, with D maybe TRBD1 (5 bases). From germline, CDR1 is LNHDA and CDR2 SQIVND (reference sequence). Trimming cost V 4 bases and J 1 base, with 13 bases left between them. The length of the CDR3 is 15 residues. CDR3: CASSSGGGTNTEAFF. CDR3 DNA: TGTGCCAGTAGTAGCGGCGGGGGTACGAACACTGAAGCTTTCTTT.

In its sample, this clone was seen a few times. V usage is TRBV12-5 and J usage is TRBJ2-7; 9 nucleotides line up with TRBD2. This CDR3 contains 15 residues. The junction had 4 bases not matched to a gene; V was cut back by 2 bases and J by 2 bases. Germline V gives CDR1 LGHNT, CDR2 FRNRAP. The CDR3 region has the DNA TGTGCTAGTGGTTTGAGTAGCGGGGGAGCCTACGAGCAGTACTTC. Translated, it gives CASGLSSGGAYEQYF.

V and J are TRBV10-2 and TRBJ1-1, with D tentatively TRBD1 (6 bases). The CDR3 is made up of 15 amino acids. V dropped 8 bases and J dropped 4 bases, with 20 bases sitting between them. Per germline, CDR1 WSHSY and CDR2 SAAADI. For the CDR3, the DNA is TGCGCCAGCGCTGTTACAGGGACCAGGGCCACTGAAGCTTTCTTT. Protein sequence: CASAVTGTRATEAFF.

The rearrangement joins TRBV5-1 to TRBJ2-1; 7 bases map to TRBD2. Looked up from germline, CDR1 is SGHRS and CDR2 is YFSETQ. V lost 0 bases and J lost 8; bases outside the gene matches: 8. This CDR3 is built from 15 residues. The CDR3 reads CASSLGGFGGYEQFF. In nucleotides, the CDR3 is TGCGCCAGCAGCTTGGGCGGCTTCGGGGGGTATGAGCAGTTCTTC.

The V gene is TRBV11-1, the J gene TRBJ2-1, with TRBD2 matching over 10 bases. CDR1 and CDR2 from the germline V gene are SGHAT and FQDESV (reference sequence). The CDR3 loop spans 16 amino acids. With V trimmed by 2 bases and J by 5 bases, 6 bases remained unmatched. CDR3 in DNA: TGTGCCAGCAGCTTAACGCTGCTAGCGGGAGACAATGAGCAGTTCTTC. It translates to CASSLTLLAGDNEQFF. The complete variable domain, with remaining parts taken from reference TRBV11-1 and TRBJ2-1, reads EAEVAQSPRYKITEKSQAVAFWCDPISGHATLYWYRQILGQGPELLVQFQDESVVDDSQLPKDRFSAERLKGVDSTLKIQPAELGDSAMYLCASSLTLLAGDNEQFFGPGTRLTVL.

V is TRBV9 and J is TRBJ2-7, with TRBD1 as a possible D gene (5 bases). The CDR3 is made up of 12 amino acids. CDR1 and CDR2 (germline): SGDLS, YYNGEE. Trimming shortened V by 3 bases and J by 3 bases, and 7 bases separated the two germline ends. The CDR3 region has the DNA TGTGCCAGCAGCGGACAGAGCTACGAGCAGTACTTC. Translation: CASSGQSYEQYF.

This clone was seen once. The chain is built from TRBV6-1 and TRBJ2-2; maybe TRBD1 (5 bases). CDR1 MNHNS and CDR2 SASEGT come from the germline V gene. The length of the CDR3 is 14 residues. The V and J ends lost 7 bases and 6 bases respectively, with 15 bases between them. The CDR3 sequence: CASIPGLRSGELFF. The DNA of the CDR3 is TGTGCCAGCATCCCAGGGCTCCGATCCGGGGAGCTGTTTTTT.

The V call is TRBV13, the J call TRBJ2-1; TRBD2 aligns across 12 bases. CDR1 PRHDT and CDR2 FYEKMQ come from the germline V gene (reference sequence). CDR3 length: 17 residues. With V trimmed by 5 bases and J by 8 bases, 13 bases remained unmatched. CDR3 nucleotide sequence: TGTGCCAGCAGCCCGGCCCGAACTAGCGGGAGGTCCGATGAGCAGTTCTTC. This gives the protein CASSPARTSGRSDEQFF.

This chain joins TRBV7-6 and TRBJ1-1; D unclear. CDR1 is SGHVS and CDR2 is FNYEAQ in the germline V gene. CDR3 size: 12 residues. The ends were cut back, 5 bases at V and 7 bases at J, with 11 bases in the middle. The CDR3 loop reads CASSPILDEAFF. The CDR3 nucleotides are TGTGCCAGCAGCCCCATTTTAGATGAAGCTTTCTTT.

The J gene is TRBJ2-5, the V gene TRBV5-4, with unresolved D. Trimming shortened V by 4 bases and J by 4 bases, and 11 bases separated the two germline ends. This CDR3 contains 13 residues. From germline, CDR1 is SGHNT and CDR2 YYREEE (reference sequence). The CDR3 region has the DNA TGTGCCAGCAGCCCCATAGGAGTAGAGACCCAGTACTTC. It encodes CASSPIGVETQYF.

Points on this clone: The sample carries other DNA sequences with the same CDR3. V is TRBV6-5 and J is TRBJ2-7, with 9 bases lining up with TRBD1. CDR3 length equals 13 residues. V shed 6 bases and J 4 bases; nucleotides not matched to a gene: 4. CDR1 and CDR2 (germline): MNHEY, SVGAGI. CDR3 loop: CASSRDRAYEQYF. CDR3 in DNA: TGTGCCAGCAGCAGGGACAGGGCTTACGAGCAGTACTTC.

The chain uses TRBV5-4 and TRBJ2-1; D gene ambiguous. Trimming pared 2 bases from V and 2 bases from J, leaving 11 bases between. The CDR3 has 15 residues. CDR1 is SGHNT, CDR2 YYREEE, per germline (reference sequence). The CDR3 loop reads CASSFGPDPYNEQFF. The CDR3 bases are TGTGCCAGCAGCTTTGGGCCTGACCCCTACAATGAGCAGTTCTTC.

This chain connects TRBV7-9 to TRBJ2-2; TRBD1 matches at 10 bases. CDR1 and CDR2 (germline): SEHNR, FQNEAQ (reference sequence). The CDR3 has 15 residues. The trim removed 4 bases at V and 5 bases at J, leaving 4 bases unmatched. CDR3 loop: CASSWGQGRTGELFF. CDR3 coding DNA: TGTGCCAGCAGCTGGGGACAGGGGAGGACCGGGGAGCTGTTTTTT.

The V and J genes are TRBV2 and TRBJ2-7; 7 bases align to TRBD2. V dropped 6 bases and J dropped 4; count of bases not matched to a gene: 12. Germline CDR1 reads SNHLY; CDR2 reads FYNNEI. CDR3 length: 15 amino acids. CDR3 loop: CASSLEASGGYEQYF. CDR3 coding DNA: TGTGCCAGCAGCCTGGAGGCTAGCGGAGGGTACGAGCAGTACTTC.

The gene calls are TRBV7-9 and TRBJ2-3, with 9 positions matching TRBD2. CDR3 size: 14 residues. The germline V gene encodes CDR1 SEHNR and CDR2 FQNEAQ (reference sequence). J was trimmed by 4 bases and V by 7 bases; bases with no gene match: 6. The CDR3 DNA follows: TGTGCCAGCACCACTAGCGGGCTCGCAGATACGCAGTATTTT. This gives the protein CASTTSGLADTQYF.

The V and J genes are TRBV11-3 and TRBJ2-3, with D uncertain. The CDR3 length is 15 residues. CDR1 is SGHNT, CDR2 YENEEA, per germline. V lost 2 bases and J 2 bases, leaving 11 bases between the germline ends. The CDR3 DNA is TGTGCCAGCAGCTTAAGTGGCCGTCCCACAGATACGCAGTATTTT. Its protein is CASSLSGRPTDTQYF.

This chain uses TRBV7-2 with TRBJ2-5; TRBD1 matches 7 bases. The junction had 6 bases not matched to a gene; V was cut back by 0 bases and J by 5 bases. Germline V lookup: CDR1 SGHTA, CDR2 FQGNSA. The CDR3 has 15 amino acids. The CDR3 DNA follows: TGTGCCAGCAGCTTAGCTGACAGGGATAGGGAGACCCAGTACTTC. Translation gives CASSLADRDRETQYF. The variable domain in full, with the rest retrieved from reference TRBV7-2 and TRBJ2-5, is GAGVSQSPSNKVTEKGKDVELRCDPISGHTALYWYRQSLGQGLEFLIYFQGNSAPDKSGLPSDRFSAERTGGSVSTLTIQRTQQEDSAVYLCASSLADRDRETQYFGPGTRLLVL.

The genes are TRBV5-4 and TRBJ2-1; TRBD2 aligns across 12 bases. V was pared by 0 bases and J by 2 bases, with 6 bases of the junction left unmatched. From germline, CDR1 is SGHNT and CDR2 YYREEE (reference sequence). CDR3 length: 18 residues. The CDR3 coding sequence is TGTGCCAGCAGCTTGGATCTAGCGGGAGGGGGGACCTACAATGAGCAGTTCTTC. As protein: CASSLDLAGGGTYNEQFF.

The chain is built from TRBV25-1 and TRBJ1-1, with 11 positions matching TRBD1. The germline CDR1 and CDR2 sequences are MGHDK and SYGVNS. The V gene end was trimmed by 1 base and the J gene end by 7 bases; junction bases not matched to a gene: 2. The CDR3 is made up of 14 amino acids. This CDR3 reads CASSEFGTGGEAFF. CDR3 DNA sequence: TGTGCCAGCAGTGAATTTGGGACAGGGGGTGAAGCTTTCTTT.

This clone has just one count. The V and J genes are TRBV29-1 and TRBJ2-1; TRBD2 matches at 12 bases. Trimming at V came to 3 bases and at J to 15 bases, leaving 21 bases not matched to a gene. The CDR3 spans 17 residues. CDR1 is SQVTM, CDR2 ANQGSEA, per germline. CDR3 amino acids: CSVDYLAGGLSGQGRFF. CDR3 nucleotides: TGCAGCGTTGACTACCTAGCGGGAGGGCTTAGCGGACAAGGGCGGTTCTTC.

V usage is TRBV30 and J usage is TRBJ1-1, with 7 bases matching TRBD1. The germline gives CDR1 GTSNPN, CDR2 SVGIG (reference sequence). With V trimmed by 1 base and J by 14 bases, 7 bases remained unmatched. The CDR3 totals 11 residues. CDR3 sequence reads: CAWSATGVAFF. CDR3 coding DNA: TGTGCCTGGAGTGCCACAGGGGTGGCGTTCTTT.

The chain carries TRBV5-1 and TRBJ2-5, with TRBD2 matching over 14 bases. Unmatched junction bases numbered 4, after V lost 4 bases and J lost 5 bases. Germline V gives CDR1 SGHRS, CDR2 YFSETQ. This CDR3 has 15 residues. In DNA, the CDR3 is TGCGCCAGCAGCCCGGGGACTAGCGGGAGCGAGACCCAGTACTTC. Residues: CASSPGTSGSETQYF.